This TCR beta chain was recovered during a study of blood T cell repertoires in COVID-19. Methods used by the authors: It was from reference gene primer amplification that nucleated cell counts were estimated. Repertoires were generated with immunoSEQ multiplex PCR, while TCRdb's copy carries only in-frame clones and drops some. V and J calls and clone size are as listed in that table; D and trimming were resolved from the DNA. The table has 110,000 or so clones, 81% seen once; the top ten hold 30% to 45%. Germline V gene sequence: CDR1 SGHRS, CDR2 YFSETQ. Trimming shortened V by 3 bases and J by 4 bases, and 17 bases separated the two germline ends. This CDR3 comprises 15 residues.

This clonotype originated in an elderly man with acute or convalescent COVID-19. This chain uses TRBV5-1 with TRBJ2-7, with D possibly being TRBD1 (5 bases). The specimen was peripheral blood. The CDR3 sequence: CASSSGQGRIYEQYF. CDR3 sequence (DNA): TGCGCCAGCAGCTCCGGACAAGGACGGATTTACGAGCAGTACTTC.